Presented here are 14 T cell receptor beta chains from one specimen sequenced in a study of T cells in localized non-small cell lung cancer. Profiled with immunoSEQ multiplex PCR; TCRdb holds only in-frame clones, not every one. The table lists 61,000 or so clones, roughly 89% of them singletons. Material: peripheral blood, obtained before any cancer treatment. These receptors were taken from a woman aged 35 to 70 with stage I lung adenocarcinoma.

This clone occurred once. The genes are TRBV4-2 and TRBJ1-2; 9 nucleotides line up with TRBD1. V dropped 5 bases and J dropped 8; count of bases not matched to a gene: 6. This CDR3 region has 13 residues. Germline V gene lookup returns CDR1 LGHNA and CDR2 YNFKEQ. The CDR3: CASSALTGGGYTF. The CDR3 DNA reads TGTGCCAGCAGCGCCCTGACAGGGGGAGGCTACACCTTC.

This chain links TRBV6-1 with TRBJ2-7; D remains ambiguous. Germline CDR1 is MNHNS and CDR2 is SASEGT. The CDR3 length is 12 residues. Trimming stripped 1 base from V and 3 bases from J, with 4 bases between. CDR3 region: CASSEGFYEQYF. As DNA, the CDR3 is TGTGCCAGCAGTGAAGGGTTCTACGAGCAGTACTTC.

The chain has TRBV5-5 and TRBJ2-7; D gene ambiguous. The germline V gene has CDR1 SGHKS and CDR2 YYEKEE (reference sequence). The CDR3 consists of 13 residues. V was shortened by 1 base and J by 2 bases, with 7 bases between the two germline ends. CDR3 bases: TGTGCCAGCAGCTTGCCTGGAGCCTACGAGCAGTACTTC. This gives the protein CASSLPGAYEQYF.

V gene TRBV4-2 combines with J gene TRBJ1-5, with D perhaps matching TRBD1 (5 bases). This CDR3 spans 15 amino acids. CDR1 and CDR2 (germline): LGHNA, YNFKEQ. V lost 5 bases, J lost 6 bases, and 17 bases lay in between. Written as DNA, the CDR3 is TGTGCCAGCAGCGACCGGGACGGGGAAGCTCAGCCCCAGCATTTT. Residues: CASSDRDGEAQPQHF.

The J gene is TRBJ1-6, the V gene TRBV30; D is possibly TRBD1 (5 bases). CDR3 size: 16 residues. Germline V gene sequence: CDR1 GTSNPN, CDR2 SVGIG (reference sequence). V was clipped by 0 bases and J by 11 bases, with 20 bases between them. The chain's CDR3 is CAWSVTGTLTPTPLHF. DNA for the CDR3: TGTGCCTGGAGTGTGACTGGGACTTTAACTCCTACACCCCTCCACTTT.

V usage is TRBV5-1 and J usage is TRBJ2-2; D is undetermined. Trimming shortened V by 0 bases and J by 1 base, and 4 bases separated the two germline ends. The CDR3 totals 14 residues. CDR1 is SGHRS and CDR2 is YFSETQ in the germline V gene. CDR3 sequence: CASSLEMNTGELFF. The DNA of the CDR3 is TGCGCCAGCAGCTTGGAAATGAACACCGGGGAGCTGTTTTTT. Variable domain in full (rest from reference TRBV5-1 and TRBJ2-2): KAGVTQTPRYLIKTRGQQVTLSCSPISGHRSVSWYQQTPGQGLQFLFEYFSETQRNKGNFPGRFSGRQFSNSRSEMNVSTLELGDSALYLCASSLEMNTGELFFGEGSRLTVL.

The chain recombines TRBV28 with TRBJ2-1; a possible D gene is TRBD2 (7 bases). The germline CDR1 and CDR2 sequences are MDHEN and SYDVKM. This CDR3 region has 16 residues. V lost 4 bases to trimming and J lost 3 bases, with 16 bases between them. The CDR3 region is CASSSQAGQYYNEQFF. The CDR3 bases are TGTGCCAGCAGTTCTCAAGCGGGACAATACTACAATGAGCAGTTCTTC.

The gene calls are TRBV14 and TRBJ2-3; D gene unclear. The length of the CDR3 is 15 residues. Germline lookup yields CDR1 SGHDN and CDR2 FVKESK. Trimming removed 6 bases at V and 1 base at J, with 14 bases between. CDR3 sequence: CASSLTSRRTDTQYF. The CDR3 coding sequence is TGTGCCAGCAGTCTAACTTCAAGGCGCACAGATACGCAGTATTTT. Full variable domain (outside the CDR3, taken from reference TRBV14 and TRBJ2-3): EAGVTQFPSHSVIEKGQTVTLRCDPISGHDNLYWYRRVMGKEIKFLLHFVKESKQDESGMPNNRFLAERTGGTYSTLKVQPAELEDSGVYFCASSLTSRRTDTQYFGPGTRLTVL.

The chain recombines TRBV5-5 with TRBJ2-7; D gene uncertain. The V gene's germline CDR1 is SGHKS and CDR2 YYEKEE (reference sequence). The CDR3 loop spans 12 amino acids. The V gene lost 3 bases and the J gene lost 0 bases, with 4 bases spanning the gap. CDR3 loop: CASSSPSYEQYF. The CDR3 DNA follows: TGTGCCAGCAGCTCTCCCTCCTACGAGCAGTACTTC.

V and J are TRBV7-2 and TRBJ2-7; TRBD1 matches 7 bases. In germline, CDR1 is SGHTA, CDR2 FQGNSA. V gave up 4 bases and J gave up 4 bases; unmatched junction bases: 7. This CDR3 region has 14 residues. CDR3: CASSSIDRAYEQYF. As DNA, the CDR3 is TGTGCCAGCAGCTCAATAGACAGGGCTTACGAGCAGTACTTC.

This clone was observed a single time. V and J are TRBV6-5 and TRBJ1-2; 7 bases map to TRBD1. Per the germline V gene, CDR1 is MNHEY and CDR2 is SVGAGI. The CDR3 extends over 13 amino acids. V was clipped by 5 bases and J by 2 bases; unmatched bases: 2. The CDR3: CASSPGQNYGYTF. The CDR3 DNA follows: TGTGCCAGCAGTCCGGGACAGAACTATGGCTACACCTTC.

This chain connects TRBV5-1 to TRBJ2-3; D is unclear. The CDR3 extends over 14 amino acids. Trimming stripped 0 bases from V and 5 bases from J, with 10 bases between. The germline gives CDR1 SGHRS, CDR2 YFSETQ. CDR3 residues: CASSLEGWEDTQYF. The DNA of the CDR3 is TGCGCCAGCAGCTTGGAAGGGTGGGAAGATACGCAGTATTTT.

This clone was seen just once. This CDR3 reads CASSPPGTGGNTIYF. Here the CDR3 DNA reads TGTGCCAGTAGCCCACCCGGGACAGGGGGAAACACCATATATTTT. This chain joins TRBV19 and TRBJ1-3, with TRBD1 matching 9 bases. The germline gives CDR1 LNHDA, CDR2 SQIVND (reference sequence). J lost 4 bases, V lost 6 bases, and 7 bases had no gene match. This CDR3 is 15 amino acids long.

The V call is TRBV11-2, the J call TRBJ2-1; the D is unclear. Germline assignment: CDR1 SGHAT and CDR2 FQNNGV. Deletions cut 1 base from V and 7 bases from J, with 11 bases between. The CDR3 totals 14 residues. CDR3 residues: CASSLAGFVNEQFF. The CDR3 DNA reads as TGTGCCAGCAGCTTAGCGGGTTTTGTGAATGAGCAGTTCTTC.